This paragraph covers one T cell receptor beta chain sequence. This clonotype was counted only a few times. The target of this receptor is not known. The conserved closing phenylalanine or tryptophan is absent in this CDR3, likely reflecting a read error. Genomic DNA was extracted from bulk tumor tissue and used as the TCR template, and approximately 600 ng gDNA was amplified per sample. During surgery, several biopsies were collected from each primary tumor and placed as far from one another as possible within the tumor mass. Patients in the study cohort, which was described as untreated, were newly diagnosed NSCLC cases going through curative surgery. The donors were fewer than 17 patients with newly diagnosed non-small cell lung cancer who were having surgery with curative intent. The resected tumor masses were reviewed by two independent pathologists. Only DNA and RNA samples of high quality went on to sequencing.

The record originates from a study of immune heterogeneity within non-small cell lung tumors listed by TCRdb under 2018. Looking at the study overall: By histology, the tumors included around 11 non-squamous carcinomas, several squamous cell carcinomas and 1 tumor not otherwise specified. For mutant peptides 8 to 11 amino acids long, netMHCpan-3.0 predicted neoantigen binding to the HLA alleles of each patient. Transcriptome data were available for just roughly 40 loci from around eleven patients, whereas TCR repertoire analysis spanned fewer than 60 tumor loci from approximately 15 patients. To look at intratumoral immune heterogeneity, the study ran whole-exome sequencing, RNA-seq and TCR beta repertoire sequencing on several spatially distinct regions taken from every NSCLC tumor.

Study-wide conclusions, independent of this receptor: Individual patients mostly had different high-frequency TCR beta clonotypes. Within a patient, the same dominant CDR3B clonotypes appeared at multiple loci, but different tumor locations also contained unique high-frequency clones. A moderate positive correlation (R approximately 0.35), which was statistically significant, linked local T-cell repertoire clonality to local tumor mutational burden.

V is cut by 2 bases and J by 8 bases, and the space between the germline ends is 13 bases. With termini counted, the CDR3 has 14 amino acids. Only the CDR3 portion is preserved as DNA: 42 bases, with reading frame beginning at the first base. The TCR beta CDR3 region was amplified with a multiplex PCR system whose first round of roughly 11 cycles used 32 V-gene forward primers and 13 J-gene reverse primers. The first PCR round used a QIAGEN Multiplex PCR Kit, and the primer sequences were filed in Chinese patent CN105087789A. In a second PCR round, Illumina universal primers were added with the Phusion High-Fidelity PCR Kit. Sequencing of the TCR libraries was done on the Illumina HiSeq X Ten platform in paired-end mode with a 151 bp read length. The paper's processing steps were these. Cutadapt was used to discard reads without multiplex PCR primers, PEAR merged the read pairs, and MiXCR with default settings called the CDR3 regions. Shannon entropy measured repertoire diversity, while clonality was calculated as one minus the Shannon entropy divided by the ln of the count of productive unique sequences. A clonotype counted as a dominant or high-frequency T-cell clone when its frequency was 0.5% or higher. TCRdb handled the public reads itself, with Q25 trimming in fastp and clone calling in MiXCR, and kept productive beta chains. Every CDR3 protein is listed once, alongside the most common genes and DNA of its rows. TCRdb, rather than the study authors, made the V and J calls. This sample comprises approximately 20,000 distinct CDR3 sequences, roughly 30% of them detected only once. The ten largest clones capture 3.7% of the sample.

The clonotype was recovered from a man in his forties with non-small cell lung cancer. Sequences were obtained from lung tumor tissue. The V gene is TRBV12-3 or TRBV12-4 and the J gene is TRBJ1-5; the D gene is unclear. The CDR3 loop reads CASSLPGSFEPQHS. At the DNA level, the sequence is TGTGCCAGCAGTTTACCCGGGTCGTTTGAGCCCCAGCATTCT.